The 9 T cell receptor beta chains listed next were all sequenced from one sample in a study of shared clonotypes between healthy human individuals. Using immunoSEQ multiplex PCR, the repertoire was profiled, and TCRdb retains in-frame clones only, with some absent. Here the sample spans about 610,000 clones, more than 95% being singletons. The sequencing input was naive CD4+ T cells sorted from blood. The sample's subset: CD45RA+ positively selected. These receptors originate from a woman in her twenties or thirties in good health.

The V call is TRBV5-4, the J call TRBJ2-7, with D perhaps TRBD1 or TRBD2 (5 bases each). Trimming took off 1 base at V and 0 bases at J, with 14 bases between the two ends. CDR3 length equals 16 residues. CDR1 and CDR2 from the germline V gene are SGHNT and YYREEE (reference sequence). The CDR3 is CASSLSFGASSYEQYF. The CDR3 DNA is TGTGCCAGCAGCTTGTCCTTCGGGGCAAGCTCCTACGAGCAGTACTTC.

CDR3 sequence: CASSGLTSAEETQYF. CDR3 DNA: TGTGCCAGCAGTGGCCTAACTAGTGCAGAAGAGACCCAGTACTTC. The J gene is TRBJ2-5, the V gene TRBV2; D possibly corresponds to TRBD2 (5 bases). This CDR3 is 15 amino acids long. Germline CDR1 reads SNHLY; CDR2 reads FYNNEI. V lost 4 bases and J lost 3, with 15 bases in between.

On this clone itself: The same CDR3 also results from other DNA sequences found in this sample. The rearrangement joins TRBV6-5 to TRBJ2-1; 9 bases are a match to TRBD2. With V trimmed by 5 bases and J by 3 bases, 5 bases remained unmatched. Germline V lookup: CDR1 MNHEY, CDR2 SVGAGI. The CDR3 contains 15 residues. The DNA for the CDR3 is TGTGCCAGCAGTATAAGCGGGAGGAGCTACAATGAGCAGTTCTTC. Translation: CASSISGRSYNEQFF.

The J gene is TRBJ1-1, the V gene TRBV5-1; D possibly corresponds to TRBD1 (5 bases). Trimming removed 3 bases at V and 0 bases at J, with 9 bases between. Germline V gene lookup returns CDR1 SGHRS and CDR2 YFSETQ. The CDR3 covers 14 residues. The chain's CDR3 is CASSWEGMNTEAFF. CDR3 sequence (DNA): TGCGCCAGCAGCTGGGAGGGGATGAACACTGAAGCTTTCTTT.

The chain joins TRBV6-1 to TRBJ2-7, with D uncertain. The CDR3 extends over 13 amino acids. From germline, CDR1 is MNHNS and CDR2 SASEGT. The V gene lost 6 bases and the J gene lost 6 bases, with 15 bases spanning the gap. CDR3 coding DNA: TGTGCCAGCAGGGCATACATAGAGCTCGAGCAGTACTTC. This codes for CASRAYIELEQYF.

CDR3 in amino acids: CAIRSGTGSSTEAFF. CDR3 in DNA: TGTGCCATCAGATCCGGGACAGGGTCGTCCACTGAAGCTTTCTTT. The chain is built from TRBV10-3 and TRBJ1-1; TRBD1 aligns across 9 bases. This CDR3 is 15 amino acids long. The germline V gene has CDR1 ENHRY and CDR2 SYGVKD. The V gene end was trimmed by 6 bases and the J gene end by 4 bases; junction bases not matched to a gene: 9.

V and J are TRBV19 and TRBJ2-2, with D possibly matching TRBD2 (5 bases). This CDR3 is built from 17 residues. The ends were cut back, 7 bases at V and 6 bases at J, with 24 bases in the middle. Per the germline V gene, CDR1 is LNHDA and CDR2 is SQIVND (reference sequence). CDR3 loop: CASIHSSNQIPPGELFF. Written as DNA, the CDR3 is TGTGCCAGTATCCATTCTAGCAACCAGATACCCCCCGGGGAGCTGTTTTTT.

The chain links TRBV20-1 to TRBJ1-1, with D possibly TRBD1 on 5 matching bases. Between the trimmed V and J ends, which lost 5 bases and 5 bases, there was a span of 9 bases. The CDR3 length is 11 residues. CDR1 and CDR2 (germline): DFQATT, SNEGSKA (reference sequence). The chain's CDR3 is CSAAGITEAFF. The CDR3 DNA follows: TGCAGTGCTGCAGGGATTACTGAAGCTTTCTTT.

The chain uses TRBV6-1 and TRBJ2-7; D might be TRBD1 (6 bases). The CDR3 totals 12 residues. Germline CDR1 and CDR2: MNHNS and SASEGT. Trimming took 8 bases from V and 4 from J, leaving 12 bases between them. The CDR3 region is CASRLDSYEQYF. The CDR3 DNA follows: TGTGCCAGCCGGTTGGACAGTTACGAGCAGTACTTC.